The entry that follows covers one TCR beta chain sequence. The antigen is unknown. Germline CDR1 SGHRS, CDR2 YFSETQ. The CDR3 runs 16 residues. The V and J ends lost 4 bases and 2 bases respectively, with 16 bases between them. Expansion with viral peptide pools was applied to antigen-specific CD4+ T cells by the ViraFEST assay prior to sequencing. After roughly 11 days in culture, the CD4+ T cells were isolated. The healthy vaccine recipients, who had no prior SARS-CoV-2 infection, showed negative nucleocapsid antibodies. The data originate from a study of vaccination effects on CD4 cells after COVID-19. Whole-study context: Each person got two doses of an mRNA SARS-CoV-2 vaccine, BNT162b2 or mRNA-1273. Regarding the study as a whole: Few convalescent patients were studied, and early post-infection samples were lacking.

Some clones are missing from TCRdb's copy, which holds only in-frame ones; the method was immunoSEQ multiplex PCR. In the table there are about 71,000 clones, over 65% of which are singletons. The chain recombines TRBV5-1 with TRBJ2-1; D not resolved. The sample consisted of CD4+ T cells from PBMCs cultured with HCoV-OC43 spike peptides, taken before COVID-19 vaccination. The subset was: HCoV-OC43 spike overlapping peptide pool stimulation. The TCR comes from a human donor who received a COVID-19 vaccine. Here the CDR3 reads CASSLNLAATYNEQFF. CDR3 DNA sequence: TGCGCCAGCAGCCTAAACCTGGCGGCCACCTACAATGAGCAGTTCTTC.